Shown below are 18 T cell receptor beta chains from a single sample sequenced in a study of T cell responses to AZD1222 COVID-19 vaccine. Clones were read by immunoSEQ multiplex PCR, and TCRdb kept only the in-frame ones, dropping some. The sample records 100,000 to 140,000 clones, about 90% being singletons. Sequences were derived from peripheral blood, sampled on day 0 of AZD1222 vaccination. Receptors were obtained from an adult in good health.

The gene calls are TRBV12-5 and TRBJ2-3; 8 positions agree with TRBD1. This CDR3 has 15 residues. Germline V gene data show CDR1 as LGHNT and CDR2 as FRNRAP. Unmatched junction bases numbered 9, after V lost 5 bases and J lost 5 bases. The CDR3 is CASGQDRVNGDTQYF. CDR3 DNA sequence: TGTGCTAGTGGTCAGGACAGGGTAAATGGAGATACGCAGTATTTT. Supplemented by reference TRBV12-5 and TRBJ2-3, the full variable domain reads DARVTQTPRHKVTEMGQEVTMRCQPILGHNTVFWYRQTMMQGLELLAYFRNRAPLDDSGMPKDRFSAEMPDATLATLKIQPSEPRDSAVYFCASGQDRVNGDTQYFGPGTRLTVL.

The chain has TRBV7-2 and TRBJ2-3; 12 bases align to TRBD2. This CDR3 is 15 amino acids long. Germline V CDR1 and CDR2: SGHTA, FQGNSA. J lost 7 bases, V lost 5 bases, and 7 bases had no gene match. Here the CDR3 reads CASSTPSGGAHTQYF. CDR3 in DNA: TGTGCCAGCAGCACCCCTAGCGGGGGGGCACATACGCAGTATTTT.

The CDR3 is CACLSTWAGGRSSPDTQYF. In DNA, the CDR3 is TGTGCCTGCCTTAGCACATGGGCGGGGGGGCGGTCATCCCCAGATACGCAGTATTTT. V is TRBV30 and J is TRBJ2-3, with 9 positions matching TRBD2. Germline CDR1 reads GTSNPN; CDR2 reads SVGIG (reference sequence). Trimming cost V 6 bases and J 4 bases; bases outside gene matches: 23. The CDR3 runs 19 residues.

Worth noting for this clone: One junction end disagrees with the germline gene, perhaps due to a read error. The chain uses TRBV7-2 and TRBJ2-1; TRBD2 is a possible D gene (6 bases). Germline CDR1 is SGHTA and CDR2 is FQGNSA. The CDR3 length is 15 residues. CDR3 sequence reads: CASSLEGLLYSEQFF. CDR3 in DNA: TGTGCCAGCAGCTTAGAGGGACTGCTCTACAGTGAGCAGTTCTTC.

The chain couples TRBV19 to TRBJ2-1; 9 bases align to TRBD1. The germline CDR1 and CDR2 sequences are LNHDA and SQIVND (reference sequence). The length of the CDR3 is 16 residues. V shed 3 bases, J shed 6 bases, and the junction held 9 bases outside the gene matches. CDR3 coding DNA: TGTGCCAGTAGTATGCACCGGACAGGGGTATCCAATGAGCAGTTCTTC. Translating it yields CASSMHRTGVSNEQFF.

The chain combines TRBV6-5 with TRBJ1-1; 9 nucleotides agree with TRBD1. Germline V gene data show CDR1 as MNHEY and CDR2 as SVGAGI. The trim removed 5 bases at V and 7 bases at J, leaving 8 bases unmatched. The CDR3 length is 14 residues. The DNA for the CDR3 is TGTGCCAGCAGTAACGACAGGGGGTTGGGTGAAGCTTTCTTT. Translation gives CASSNDRGLGEAFF.

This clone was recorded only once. CDR3 sequence reads: CASLHLGAGSTEAFF. DNA of the CDR3: TGTGCCAGCCTCCATTTGGGGGCGGGGAGCACTGAAGCTTTCTTT. The rearrangement joins TRBV7-2 to TRBJ1-1; the D gene is possibly TRBD1 (6 bases). The CDR3 contains 15 residues. The germline V gene encodes CDR1 SGHTA and CDR2 FQGNSA. V was cut by 8 bases and J by 4 bases, with 20 bases left in between.

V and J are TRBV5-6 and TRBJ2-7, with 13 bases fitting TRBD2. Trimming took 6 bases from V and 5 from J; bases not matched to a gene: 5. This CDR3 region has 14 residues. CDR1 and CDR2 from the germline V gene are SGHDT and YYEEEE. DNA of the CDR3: TGTGCCAGCACCCCTGGGACTAGCGGGAACGAGCAGTACTTC. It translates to CASTPGTSGNEQYF.

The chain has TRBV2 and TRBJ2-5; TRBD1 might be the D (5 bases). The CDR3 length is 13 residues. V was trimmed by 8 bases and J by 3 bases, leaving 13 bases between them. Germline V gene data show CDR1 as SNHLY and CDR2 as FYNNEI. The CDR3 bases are TGTGCCAGCCCCCGGGCAGGGAAAGAGACCCAGTACTTC. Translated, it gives CASPRAGKETQYF.

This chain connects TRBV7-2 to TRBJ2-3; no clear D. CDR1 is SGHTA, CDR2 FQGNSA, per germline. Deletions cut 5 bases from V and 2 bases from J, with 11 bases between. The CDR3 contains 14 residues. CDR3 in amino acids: CASSPSDITDTQYF. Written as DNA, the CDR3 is TGTGCCAGCAGCCCCAGCGACATCACAGATACGCAGTATTTT.

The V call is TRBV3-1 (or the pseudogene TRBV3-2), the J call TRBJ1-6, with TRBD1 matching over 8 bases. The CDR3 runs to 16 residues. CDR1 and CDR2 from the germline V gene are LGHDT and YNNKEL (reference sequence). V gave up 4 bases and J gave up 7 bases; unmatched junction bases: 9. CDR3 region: CASSPRTGTLNSPLHF. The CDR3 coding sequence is TGTGCCAGCAGCCCCCGGACAGGGACGTTAAATTCACCCCTCCACTTT.

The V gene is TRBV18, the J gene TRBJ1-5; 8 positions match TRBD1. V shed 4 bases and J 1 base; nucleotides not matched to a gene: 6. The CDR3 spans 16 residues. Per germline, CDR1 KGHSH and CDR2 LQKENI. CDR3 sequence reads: CASSLAGQGSNQPQHF. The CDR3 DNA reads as TGTGCCAGCTCACTAGCTGGACAGGGAAGCAATCAGCCCCAGCATTTT. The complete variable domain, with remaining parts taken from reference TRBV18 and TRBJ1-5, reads NAGVMQNPRHLVRRRGQEARLRCSPMKGHSHVYWYRQLPEEGLKFMVYLQKENIIDESGMPKERFSAEFPKEGPSILRIQQVVRGDSAAYFCASSLAGQGSNQPQHFGDGTRLSIL.

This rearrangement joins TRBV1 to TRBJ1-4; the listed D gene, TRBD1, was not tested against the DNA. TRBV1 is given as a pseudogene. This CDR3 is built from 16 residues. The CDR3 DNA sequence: TGCACCAGCAGCCGCAACACAGGGTTGACTAATGAAAAACTGTTTTTT. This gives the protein CTSSRNTGLTNEKLFF.

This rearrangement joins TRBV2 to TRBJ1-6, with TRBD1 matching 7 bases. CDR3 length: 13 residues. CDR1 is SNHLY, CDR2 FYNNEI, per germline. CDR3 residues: CPPPVRGLSPLHF. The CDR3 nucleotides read TGTCCCCCGCCCGTGAGGGGGCTCTCACCCCTCCACTTT.

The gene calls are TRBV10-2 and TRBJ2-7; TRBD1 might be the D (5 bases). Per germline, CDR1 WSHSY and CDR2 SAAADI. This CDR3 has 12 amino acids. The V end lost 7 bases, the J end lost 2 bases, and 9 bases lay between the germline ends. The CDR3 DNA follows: TGCGCCAGCACTGACAGTACCTACGAGCAGTACTTC. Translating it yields CASTDSTYEQYF.

The CDR3: CASSLNVYEQYF. The CDR3 bases are TGTGCCAGCAGCTTAAACGTATACGAGCAGTACTTC. The J gene is TRBJ2-7, the V gene TRBV7-2, with no clear D. Trimming pared 2 bases from V and 4 bases from J, leaving 6 bases between. The CDR3 length is 12 residues. Germline CDR1 and CDR2: SGHTA and FQGNSA.

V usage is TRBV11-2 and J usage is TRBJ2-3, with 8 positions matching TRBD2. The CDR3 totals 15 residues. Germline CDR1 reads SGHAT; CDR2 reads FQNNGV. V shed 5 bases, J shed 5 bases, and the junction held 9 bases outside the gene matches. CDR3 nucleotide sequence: TGTGCCAGCAGCCCCCGCGCGGGGGGAGGAGATACGCAGTATTTT. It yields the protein CASSPRAGGGDTQYF.

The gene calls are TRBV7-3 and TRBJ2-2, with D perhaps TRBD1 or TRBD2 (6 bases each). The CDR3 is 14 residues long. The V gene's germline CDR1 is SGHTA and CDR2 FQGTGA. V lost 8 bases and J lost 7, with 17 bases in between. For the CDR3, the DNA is TGTGCCAGCTGCCGGCCGGGGGCGATCGGGGAGCTGTTTTTT. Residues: CASCRPGAIGELFF.